This TCR beta chain was retrieved from a study of OX40 agonist ivuxolimab in advanced cancers. Regarding the study in general: Ivuxolimab was a fully human IgG2 agonistic monoclonal antibody targeting the costimulatory receptor OX40 (CD134). Intravenous ivuxolimab was administered to patients every 2 weeks at six dose levels: 0.01, 0.1, 0.3, 1.5, 3 and 10 mg/kg. Of the approximately 54 dose-escalation patients, hepatocellular carcinoma was present in approximately 20, melanoma in some 15, renal cell carcinoma in 9 and head and neck cancer in 9. A male proportion of 82.7% and a mean age of about 60 years, ranging from 23 to 79, were recorded for the dose-escalation cohort. Patients were allowed to have had prior anti-PD-1, anti-PD-L1 or anti-CTLA-4 therapy, and more than 30% of the dose-escalation patients had previously received checkpoint inhibitors. Partial responses occurred in three dose-escalation patients, of whom one had hepatocellular carcinoma and two had cutaneous melanoma. Peripheral TCRbeta sequencing was intended to test whether TCR sequence diversity was altered and clonal T-cell expansion was caused by ivuxolimab. The paper reports the monotherapy dose-escalation portion (N of about 47 patients) of the phase I ivuxolimab trial.

Via the germline V gene, CDR1 is SGDLS and CDR2 YYNGEE. V loses 2 bases at its end and J loses 6 bases; junction bases beyond the gene matches: 5. The CDR3, from cysteine to phenylalanine, totals 14 residues. Of the read, only the CDR3 DNA is kept; its 42 bases are in frame from base 1. For sequencing of the TCRbeta CDR3 region, genomic DNA was extracted from the sorted cells. TCRbeta CDR3 regions were sequenced using the immunoSEQ Assay. TCRdb holds this immuneACCESS table with in-frame rearrangements only. Some clones are missing; in checked studies, unresolved V genes explain under half, and the rest has no known cause. The table for this sample lists about 20,000 clones; approximately 80% of them were counted only once. The ten largest make up roughly a quarter of the sample. The trial excluded patients who had a history of autoimmune disease or were on systemic immunosuppression. In every dose cohort, peripheral blood was drawn for TCR sequencing at baseline, cycle 4 day 1, and cycle 7 day 1. Samples were obtained from an open-label, multicenter, first-in-human phase I dose-escalation trial of ivuxolimab. The trial enrolled adults with locally advanced or metastatic head and neck squamous cell, hepatocellular, melanoma or renal cell carcinoma. Before TCR sequencing, CD4+ and CD8+ T cells were separately sorted from peripheral blood.

The paper's findings and limits, for the study overall: Low levels of normalized T-cell clonal expansion were also seen in some nonresponding patients. Antigen specificity was not determined for the clonally expanded peripheral T cells. After ivuxolimab, expanded clones were on average more numerous among CD8+ T cells than among CD4+ T cells. In the 0.1-3.0 mg/kg groups, partial responders had among the lowest normalized peripheral clonal expansion, particularly in CD8+ T cells. At doses from 0.1 to 3.0 mg/kg, clonal expansion was seen in both CD4+ and CD8+ blood T cells between baseline and week 6.

Turning to this clone: No antigen is known for it. One base away there is no much larger clone; base qualities are not given.

This sequence was found in an adult with an advanced solid tumor such as melanoma, head and neck, liver or kidney cancer. The chain employs TRBV9 and TRBJ2-1, with 7 junctional bases fitting TRBD2. Sequencing was performed on CD4+ or CD8+ T cells sorted from blood, taken in a trial of the OX40 agonist ivuxolimab. The nucleotide sequence reads TGTGCCAGCAGCGTGGCAGGGAGGGTCAATGAGCAGTTCTTC. The encoded protein is CASSVAGRVNEQFF.